Sequencing of this TCR beta chain was carried out in a study of a mutant IDH1 vaccine in newly diagnosed glioma. Study summary: The first vaccination came 4-6 weeks after radiotherapy alone, or with temozolomide cycles. Every participant had undergone radiotherapy, temozolomide, or both before, and most underwent both.

Assay used: immunoSEQ multiplex PCR; TCRdb lists only in-frame clones, some missing. The table has about 56,000 clones, roughly 75% seen once. Time point noted: week 47, end of study. In the vaccine, a single dose held 300 ug of the mutant IDH1 20-mer peptide, along with topical imiquimod. V was shortened by 1 base and J by 7 bases, with 11 bases between the two germline ends. The CDR3 is 14 amino acids. Germline CDR1 LGHNA, CDR2 YSLEER. The count of this clone is one. What it recognizes is unknown. The input for sequencing was PBMCs, taken from a glioma patient whose treatment included an IDH1 peptide vaccine. The TCR comes from a man aged 50 to 59 with glioma. V is TRBV4-3 and J is TRBJ2-1; D gene ambiguous. CDR3 sequence: CASSQGRISNEQFF. In DNA form, the CDR3 reads TGCGCCAGCAGCCAAGGAAGGATTTCAAATGAGCAGTTCTTC.